The clone carrying this T cell receptor (beta chain) was seen at least ten times. What it recognizes is unknown. Likely a read error: the CDR3 ends without its conserved phenylalanine or tryptophan. From RNA transcripts, TCR beta CDR3 regions were amplified. The TCR CDR3 was amplified in a first-round RT-PCR using the HTBI primer set. Via MiXCR, TCRdb re-called the multiplex PCR reads, giving one row per CDR3 protein. The sample lists hundreds of thousands of distinct CDR3 sequences; roughly 22% were seen once. Each person with ophthalmopathy scored at least 3 on the Clinical Activity Score, reached NOSPECS grade 4 or higher, and had been ill under 3 months. PBMCs were obtained from 7.5 to 10 ml fresh peripheral blood. This entry comes from a study of T cells in Graves' hyperthyroidism and ophthalmopathy. Study-level information: The blood sample was taken at first diagnosis, before treatment began.

Study results and limitations: Most clonotypes expanded in thyroid above 0.001 were likewise present in blood.

V lost 5 bases and J 7 bases, leaving 11 bases between the germline ends. Germline assignment: CDR1 SEHNR and CDR2 FQNEAQ (reference sequence). The CDR3 extends over 12 amino acids. Sequenced input: blood. The chain is built from TRBV7-9 and TRBJ1-1; no definite D call. The TCR comes from a woman in her 40s with Graves' ophthalmopathy. The CDR3 here is CASSNDLDEAFL. CDR3 DNA sequence: TGTGCCAGCAGCAATGACCTTGATGAAGCTTTCCTT.